The 6 T cell receptor beta chains presented below share a single source sample, sequenced in a study of blood T cell repertoires in COVID-19 (dated by TCRdb to 2019 to 2021). Receptors were amplified or captured by the immunoSEQ multiplex PCR assay. What TCRdb holds here is the immuneACCESS table cut down to in-frame rearrangements. Part of the clones is not present; checked against another copy, under half of the missing clones reflect an unresolved V gene, and the others are unexplained. This sample has 250,000 to 300,000 clones in its table, and 80% to 90% of those were observed once. 8.8% of the sample is in the top ten clones. The sample was PBMCs or T cells enriched from blood (not recorded which). Receptors originate from a man aged 40-49 years who had recovered from COVID-19.

The chain uses TRBV4-2 and TRBJ2-5; 11 bases are shared with TRBD2. V shed 3 bases, J shed 2 bases, and the junction held 14 bases outside the gene matches. This CDR3 contains 19 residues. Germline CDR1 is LGHNA and CDR2 is YNFKEQ. The chain's CDR3 is CASSHDLQSSGRTQETQYF. Here the CDR3 DNA reads TGTGCCAGCAGCCACGACCTCCAGTCTAGCGGGAGGACTCAAGAGACCCAGTACTTC.

V is TRBV6-1 and J is TRBJ1-2; 8 bases map to TRBD1. This CDR3 comprises 14 residues. Germline CDR1 MNHNS, CDR2 SASEGT. J lost 7 bases, V lost 1 base, and 5 bases had no gene match. The CDR3 loop reads CASSEGAGGSGYTF. The CDR3 nucleotides are TGTGCCAGCAGTGAAGGGGCAGGGGGCAGTGGCTACACCTTC.

The chain uses TRBV7-2 and TRBJ2-6, with TRBD2 matching 11 bases. Trimming at V came to 0 bases and at J to 0 bases, leaving 4 bases not matched to a gene. Germline CDR1 SGHTA, CDR2 FQGNSA. CDR3 size: 19 residues. DNA of the CDR3: TGTGCCAGCAGCTTAGCGCTTACTAGCGGGAGCTCTGGGGCCAACGTCCTGACTTTC. Translating gives CASSLALTSGSSGANVLTF. The variable domain in full, with the rest retrieved from reference TRBV7-2 and TRBJ2-6, is GAGVSQSPSNKVTEKGKDVELRCDPISGHTALYWYRQSLGQGLEFLIYFQGNSAPDKSGLPSDRFSAERTGGSVSTLTIQRTQQEDSAVYLCASSLALTSGSSGANVLTFGAGSRLTVL.

The chain has TRBV5-6 and TRBJ1-2, with D possibly TRBD1 on 6 matching bases. The ends were cut back, 0 bases at V and 5 bases at J, with 14 bases in the middle. Germline CDR1 reads SGHDT; CDR2 reads YYEEEE. The CDR3 has 15 residues. The CDR3 nucleotides are TGTGCCAGCAGCTTGGCTCTTGGACAGCAATATGGCTACACCTTC. Its protein product is CASSLALGQQYGYTF.

The V call is TRBV6-6, the J call TRBJ2-3, with D possibly matching TRBD2 (6 bases). Germline V CDR1 and CDR2: MNHNY, SVGAGI (reference sequence). The CDR3 is made up of 15 amino acids. V lost 7 bases to trimming and J lost 3 bases, with 17 bases between them. CDR3 nucleotides: TGTGCCAGCAAGGGTGGTCCCGGAGGGACAGATACGCAGTATTTT. Amino acids: CASKGGPGGTDTQYF.

The chain uses TRBV7-2 and TRBJ1-5; D is possibly TRBD1 (6 bases). CDR1 SGHTA and CDR2 FQGNSA come from the germline V gene. V lost 2 bases to trimming and J lost 5 bases, with 13 bases between them. The CDR3 has 15 residues. CDR3 in DNA: TGTGCCAGCAGCTTATCCCGGACAGACGATCAGCCCCAGCATTTT. It encodes CASSLSRTDDQPQHF.